A selection of T cell receptor beta chains follows, all from one sample in a study of blood T cell repertoires in COVID-19. Generated by immunoSEQ multiplex PCR, the TCRdb table keeps only in-frame clones and is missing some. The sample holds hundreds of thousands of clones, approximately 88% seen once. Material for sequencing was peripheral blood. Source of these receptors: a woman aged 30 to 39 who had recovered from COVID-19. The CDR3 runs from the conserved cysteine through the conserved F or W. D genes are given only for firm matches.

TRBV11-2,-,15,TRBJ1-6,CASSLEPGLNSPLHF,TGTGCCAGCAGCTTAGAACCGGGACTTAATTCACCCCTCCACTTT
TRBV18,TRBD1,14,TRBJ2-7,CASSIVKTGNEQYF,TGTGCCAGCTCCATCGTAAAGACAGGGAACGAGCAGTACTTC
TRBV5-1,-,14,TRBJ1-5,CASSSGERNQPQHF,TGCGCCAGCAGCTCGGGGGAGAGAAATCAGCCCCAGCATTTT
TRBV19,-,17,TRBJ2-7,CASSPEGRGDGSYEQYF,TGTGCCAGTAGTCCCGAAGGGAGGGGGGATGGCTCCTACGAGCAGTACTTC
TRBV27,TRBD1,13,TRBJ1-2,CASSEQGAGGYTF,TGTGCCAGCAGTGAACAGGGGGCCGGAGGCTACACCTTC
TRBV5-1,TRBD2,15,TRBJ2-2,CASSSLAGGTGELFF,TGCGCCAGCAGCTCTCTAGCGGGGGGAACCGGGGAGCTGTTTTTT
TRBV7-2,TRBD2,16,TRBJ2-5,CASSPIRPSGGETQYF,TGTGCCAGCAGCCCCATCCGCCCTAGCGGGGGTGAGACCCAGTACTTC
TRBV11-2,TRBD2,15,TRBJ2-1,CASSLVALAGNEQFF,TGTGCCAGCAGCTTGGTGGCGCTAGCGGGGAATGAGCAGTTCTTC
TRBV2,-,14,TRBJ2-5,CASILDRVAETQYF,-
TRBV9,-,15,TRBJ2-2,CASTLTTGDTGELFF,TGTGCCAGCACCCTTACGACGGGGGACACCGGGGAGCTGTTTTTT
TRBV19,-,17,TRBJ1-5,CASSIGGGLYSSGPQHF,TGTGCCAGTAGTATAGGGGGGGGGCTCTACTCATCAGGGCCCCAGCATTTT
TRBV6-5,-,13,TRBJ1-2,CASSYRGMGGYTF,TGTGCCAGCAGTTACCGGGGGATGGGTGGCTACACCTTC
TRBV2,TRBD1,15,TRBJ1-1,CASRREGQGNTEAFF,TGTGCCAGCAGACGTGAGGGACAGGGGAACACTGAAGCTTTCTTT
TRBV6-5,-,13,TRBJ2-7,CASRLQNSYEQYF,TGTGCCAGCAGATTACAGAACTCCTACGAGCAGTACTTC
TRBV28,TRBD2,16,TRBJ2-7,CASSPGLAGGSYEQYF,TGTGCCAGCAGTCCAGGACTAGCGGGGGGCTCCTACGAGCAGTACTTC
TRBV4-1,TRBD1,17,TRBJ2-5,CASSQDTGEIIAKTQYF,TGCGCCAGCAGCCAAGATACAGGGGAGATTATCGCAAAGACCCAGTACTTC